The 31 T cell receptor beta chains below all came from one sample that was sequenced in a study of CD8 T cells in ankylosing spondylitis. TCRdb re-called the 5' RACE reads through MiXCR, storing one row per CDR3 protein. The sample lists more than 500,000 distinct CDR3 sequences; roughly 5.3% were seen once. The antigens these receptors bind are not known. Study results and limitations: What seemed typical of ankylosing spondylitis blood was a TCR beta motif built from several highly homologous variants.

Input material: blood, either unsorted or a sorted T cell fraction (not recorded which). These receptors all come from a male donor with ankylosing spondylitis.

This clonotype was counted ten times or more. The genes are TRBV4-2 and TRBJ1-4; maybe TRBD1 (6 bases). The germline V gene encodes CDR1 LGHNA and CDR2 YNFKEQ. Trimming took 4 bases from V and 5 from J, leaving 11 bases between them. The length of the CDR3 is 14 residues. CDR3 sequence reads: CASSPGQRNEKLFF. The CDR3 DNA sequence: TGTGCCAGCAGCCCCGGACAGAGAAATGAAAAACTGTTTTTT.

This clonotype was observed many times. This chain uses TRBV10-3 with TRBJ2-3; 12 bases are shared with TRBD2. Germline V gives CDR1 ENHRY, CDR2 SYGVKD. With 2 bases clipped from V and 7 bases from J, the junction kept 7 bases outside the gene matches. This CDR3 region has 16 residues. CDR3 sequence reads: CAISEALAGGLYTQYF. The CDR3 nucleotides read TGTGCCATCAGTGAGGCCCTAGCGGGGGGGCTTTATACGCAGTATTTT.

This clonotype was detected ten times or more. Here the CDR3 DNA reads TGTGCCAGCAGCTTAAGTCTGCCAAATTCACCCCTCCACTTT. Translating it yields CASSLSLPNSPLHF. The chain uses TRBV7-2 and TRBJ1-6; D remains unclear. CDR3 length equals 14 residues. V was clipped by 2 bases and J by 7 bases, with 9 bases between them. CDR1 and CDR2 from the germline V gene are SGHTA and FQGNSA.

This clonotype was seen repeatedly, ten times or more. In DNA, the CDR3 is TGCAGTGCCCTAGGACAGGGGGAGACCCAGTACTTC. Translation: CSALGQGETQYF. The chain carries TRBV20-1 and TRBJ2-5; 9 bases map to TRBD1. Germline lookup yields CDR1 DFQATT and CDR2 SNEGSKA (reference sequence). This CDR3 region has 12 residues. The V segment lost 6 bases and the J segment 5 bases; nucleotides outside the gene matches: 4.

This clonotype was seen many times. The rearrangement links TRBV7-2 to TRBJ2-7; TRBD1 agrees at 7 bases. Germline assignment: CDR1 SGHTA and CDR2 FQGNSA. The CDR3 runs 16 residues. The junction had 11 bases not matched to a gene; V was cut back by 2 bases and J by 4 bases. DNA for the CDR3: TGTGCCAGCAGCTTATGGGTCGCAGGGGGATATTACGAGCAGTACTTC. Translation gives CASSLWVAGGYYEQYF.

This clonotype was counted at least ten times. This chain joins TRBV12-3 or TRBV12-4 and TRBJ1-2, with D possibly being TRBD1 (6 bases). Trimming pared 2 bases from V and 4 bases from J, leaving 11 bases between. The CDR3 length is 14 residues. For the CDR3, the DNA is TGTGCCAGCAGTTTAACAGACAGGTCCTATGGCTACACCTTC. Its protein product is CASSLTDRSYGYTF.

This clonotype was observed at least ten times. The chain couples TRBV7-9 to TRBJ2-5; 8 bases match TRBD2. The CDR3 has 16 residues. Germline V gene data show CDR1 as SEHNR and CDR2 as FQNEAQ (reference sequence). The junction had 6 bases not matched to a gene; V was cut back by 2 bases and J by 1 base. The CDR3 DNA reads TGTGCCAGCAGCTTACCGACTAGCGAGTTCCAAGAGACCCAGTACTTC. This translates into CASSLPTSEFQETQYF.

This clonotype was observed many times. The genes are TRBV6-5 and TRBJ1-2; TRBD1 might be the D (5 bases). With 7 bases removed from V and 9 bases from J, the gap between germline ends came to 21 bases. The CDR3 is 14 residues long. Per the germline V gene, CDR1 is MNHEY and CDR2 is SVGAGI. The CDR3 DNA reads as TGTGCCAGCAATTCCCAAAGGGCCGGGGGAAGCTACACCTTC. Translated: CASNSQRAGGSYTF.

The chain recombines TRBV5-1 with TRBJ2-7; D uncertain. Per the germline V gene, CDR1 is SGHRS and CDR2 is YFSETQ. The CDR3 length is 14 residues. V was clipped by 5 bases and J by 2 bases, with 14 bases between them. CDR3 sequence reads: CASSKPTGAYEQYF. The CDR3 DNA is TGCGCCAGCAGTAAGCCTACCGGTGCCTACGAGCAGTACTTC.

This clonotype was seen many times. Because the CDR3's place on the DNA is in doubt, the DNA is left out and the CDR3 is given as listed by TCRdb. V usage is TRBV5-1 and J usage is TRBJ2-1; the D segment call TRBD1 is taken from the table without a DNA check. Both ends counted, the CDR3 spans 13 residues. Germline values: CDR1 SGHRS, CDR2 YFSETQ. The CDR3 loop reads CASSSSWGQGSFF.

There are many counts of this clonotype. The gene calls are TRBV6-1 and TRBJ1-1, with a possible D match to TRBD1 (5 bases). The germline V gene encodes CDR1 MNHNS and CDR2 SASEGT. Trimming left V 6 bases short and J 0 bases short, with 14 bases between. This CDR3 region has 15 residues. The CDR3 nucleotides are TGTGCCAGCAGGCCCCGGGACTCCCTGAACACTGAAGCTTTCTTT. It translates to CASRPRDSLNTEAFF.

The chain uses TRBV6-2 or TRBV6-3 and TRBJ1-2, with D uncertain. Germline V gives CDR1 MNHEY, CDR2 SVGEGT. V lost 8 bases and J 2 bases, leaving 12 bases between the germline ends. The CDR3 covers 13 residues. CDR3 nucleotide sequence: TGTGCCAGCCTCCTTGGGCCGAACTATGGCTACACCTTC. It translates to CASLLGPNYGYTF.

This clonotype was counted ten times or more. This chain links TRBV28 with TRBJ2-1; TRBD2 aligns across 11 bases. CDR1 and CDR2 (germline): MDHEN, SYDVKM. Trimming cost V 5 bases and J 6 bases; bases outside gene matches: 18. CDR3 length equals 19 residues. The CDR3 protein is CASSPLVAGGLYGVNEQFF. The CDR3 DNA reads TGTGCCAGCAGTCCTCTCGTAGCGGGGGGGCTCTACGGGGTCAATGAGCAGTTCTTC.

Many counts were recorded for this clonotype. The genes are TRBV5-4 and TRBJ2-2; 11 bases are shared with TRBD1. Trimming at V came to 4 bases and at J to 1 base, leaving 6 bases not matched to a gene. Germline lookup yields CDR1 SGHNT and CDR2 YYREEE (reference sequence). The CDR3 runs 17 residues. The DNA of the CDR3 is TGTGCCAGCAGCGGAATAGGGACAGGGGGGAACACCGGGGAGCTGTTTTTT. Its protein product is CASSGIGTGGNTGELFF. The whole variable domain, remainder taken from reference TRBV5-4 and TRBJ2-2, is ETGVTQSPTHLIKTRGQQVTLRCSSQSGHNTVSWYQQALGQGPQFIFQYYREEENGRGNFPPRFSGLQFPNYSSELNVNALELDDSALYLCASSGIGTGGNTGELFFGEGSRLTVL.

This chain joins TRBV5-1 and TRBJ2-1, with 10 bases aligning to TRBD2. The CDR3 has 14 amino acids. Germline loops: CDR1 SGHRS, CDR2 YFSETQ. Trimming removed 7 bases from V and 6 bases from J; junction bases left unmatched: 7. The CDR3 region is CASDSGLATNEQFF. The CDR3 DNA follows: TGCGCCAGCGATTCGGGACTAGCGACCAATGAGCAGTTCTTC. The full variable domain, rest sourced from reference TRBV5-1 and TRBJ2-1, is KAGVTQTPRYLIKTRGQQVTLSCSPISGHRSVSWYQQTPGQGLQFLFEYFSETQRNKGNFPGRFSGRQFSNSRSEMNVSTLELGDSALYLCASDSGLATNEQFFGPGTRLTVL.

This clonotype was observed at least ten times. V gene TRBV9 combines with J gene TRBJ1-2, with TRBD1 identical over 7 bases. CDR1 is SGDLS, CDR2 YYNGEE, per germline. The CDR3 is made up of 14 amino acids. After removal of 2 bases from V and 6 bases from J, the junction contained 7 bases not matched to a gene. CDR3 sequence: CASSVSPQGDGYTF. The CDR3 DNA reads TGTGCCAGCAGCGTCTCTCCCCAGGGGGATGGCTACACCTTC. The whole variable domain, filled in from reference TRBV9 and TRBJ1-2, reads DSGVTQTPKHLITATGQRVTLRCSPRSGDLSVYWYQQSLDQGLQFLIQYYNGEERAKGNILERFSAQQFPDLHSELNLSSLELGDSALYFCASSVSPQGDGYTFGSGTRLTVV.

The table lists this clonotype with many counts. V usage is TRBV5-1 and J usage is TRBJ2-7; the D is unclear. There are 13 residues in the CDR3. V was shortened by 4 bases and J by 2 bases, with 10 bases between the two germline ends. Germline V gene data show CDR1 as SGHRS and CDR2 as YFSETQ. The CDR3: CASSQDGPYEQYF. Written as DNA, the CDR3 is TGCGCCAGCAGCCAGGACGGACCCTACGAGCAGTACTTC.

This clonotype showed up just a few times. The gene calls are TRBV4-3 and TRBJ2-3; 7 nucleotides line up with TRBD2. Germline V gene sequence: CDR1 LGHNA, CDR2 YSLEER. This CDR3 is 16 amino acids long. Germline trimming cut 2 bases from V and 2 bases from J; bases unmatched to any gene: 7. Written as DNA, the CDR3 is TGCGCCAGCAGCCAACTTCTAGCGGAAGTCACAGATACGCAGTATTTT. Translated, it gives CASSQLLAEVTDTQYF.

The sample holds many counts of this clonotype. The gene calls are TRBV9 and TRBJ1-2; no clear D. Germline CDR1 SGDLS, CDR2 YYNGEE. With 0 bases removed from V and 3 bases from J, the gap between germline ends came to 9 bases. The CDR3 loop spans 14 amino acids. Here the CDR3 reads CASSVAKIDYGYTF. CDR3 bases: TGTGCCAGCAGCGTAGCCAAAATTGACTATGGCTACACCTTC.

This clonotype showed up many times. CDR3 nucleotide sequence: TGTGCCAGCAGTTTCTTTGGGCGGGGGGCCAACAATGAGCAGTTCTTC. Translation: CASSFFGRGANNEQFF. The chain links TRBV12-3 or TRBV12-4 to TRBJ2-1; 8 bases are shared with TRBD2. The CDR3 is made up of 16 amino acids. Unmatched junction bases numbered 9, after V lost 3 bases and J lost 5 bases.

The sample holds many counts of this clonotype. One end of the junction does not line up with germline, which may come from a read error. The J gene is TRBJ1-1, the V gene TRBV20-1; D not resolved. The germline V gene has CDR1 DFQATT and CDR2 SNEGSKA (reference sequence). The CDR3 is 13 residues long. The CDR3 DNA reads TGCAGTGCTTCAGGAAGGGTGAAGACTGAAGCTTTCTTT. Translated: CSASGRVKTEAFF.

This clonotype was seen repeatedly, ten times or more. V and J are TRBV7-2 and TRBJ2-5, with D perhaps matching TRBD1 (6 bases). CDR1 SGHTA and CDR2 FQGNSA come from the germline V gene. With 3 bases removed from V and 2 bases from J, the gap between germline ends came to 10 bases. The length of the CDR3 is 14 residues. CDR3 protein: CASSFRGRQETQYF. In nucleotides, the CDR3 is TGTGCCAGCAGCTTCAGGGGCCGTCAAGAGACCCAGTACTTC.

This clonotype appeared many times. The chain links TRBV20-1 to TRBJ2-7, with 7 bases aligning to TRBD2. Germline V gene sequence: CDR1 DFQATT, CDR2 SNEGSKA (reference sequence). V gave up 4 bases and J gave up 3 bases; unmatched junction bases: 3. CDR3 size: 12 residues. The CDR3 bases are TGCAGTGCTACCGGGGGGAACTACGAGCAGTACTTC. Translation: CSATGGNYEQYF.

This clonotype was observed many times. The rearrangement links TRBV5-1 to TRBJ2-1; 7 nucleotides match TRBD2. After removal of 1 base from V and 7 bases from J, the junction contained 8 bases not matched to a gene. Looked up from germline, CDR1 is SGHRS and CDR2 is YFSETQ. The CDR3 extends over 15 amino acids. DNA of the CDR3: TGCGCCAGCAGCTTGCTGGCTAGCGGCTTTAATGAGCAGTTCTTC. Translated: CASSLLASGFNEQFF.

This clonotype was seen ten or more times. The V call is TRBV12-3 or TRBV12-4, the J call TRBJ2-6; possible D gene TRBD1, 6 bases. Trimming left V 6 bases short and J 0 bases short, with 12 bases between. This CDR3 spans 16 amino acids. The DNA for the CDR3 is TGTGCCAGCAGGAATTACAGGGACTCTGGGGCCAACGTCCTGACTTTC. This gives the protein CASRNYRDSGANVLTF.

The chain carries TRBV27 and TRBJ2-7; D might be TRBD2 (7 bases). Germline V gene sequence: CDR1 MNHEY, CDR2 SMNVEV (reference sequence). Trimming cost V 3 bases and J 2 bases, with 11 bases left between them. This CDR3 contains 14 residues. The CDR3 protein is CASSFRGAAYEQYF. The CDR3 DNA reads TGTGCCAGCAGTTTCCGGGGGGCGGCCTACGAGCAGTACTTC.

This clonotype was observed at least ten times. This sequence joins TRBV20-1 and TRBJ2-1; D possibly corresponds to TRBD2 (5 bases). The CDR3 contains 12 residues. Germline CDR1 reads DFQATT; CDR2 reads SNEGSKA (reference sequence). V was pared by 7 bases and J by 6 bases, with 13 bases between. CDR3: CSGVEGGNEQFF. The CDR3 nucleotides are TGCAGTGGGGTCGAGGGCGGCAATGAGCAGTTCTTC.

This clonotype was seen repeatedly, ten times or more. The chain is built from TRBV5-1 and TRBJ2-5; 8 positions agree with TRBD2. This CDR3 region has 15 residues. Germline CDR1 and CDR2: SGHRS and YFSETQ. V was clipped by 1 base and J by 5 bases; unmatched bases: 7. Written as DNA, the CDR3 is TGCGCCAGCAGCTTGTCCGGGACTAGAGAGGAGACCCAGTACTTC. It yields the protein CASSLSGTREETQYF.

V and J are TRBV7-2 and TRBJ2-7; D is undetermined. This CDR3 is built from 12 residues. The V and J ends lost 5 bases and 1 base respectively, with 6 bases between them. Germline lookup yields CDR1 SGHTA and CDR2 FQGNSA. The CDR3 DNA reads TGTGCCAGCAGCACTATATCCTACGAGCAGTACTTC. It translates to CASSTISYEQYF.

This clonotype was found many times. V usage is TRBV7-9 and J usage is TRBJ2-5; D gene unclear. CDR1 and CDR2 (germline): SEHNR, FQNEAQ (reference sequence). This CDR3 contains 15 residues. Trimming cost V 1 base and J 4 bases, with 13 bases left between them. Here the CDR3 DNA reads TGTGCCAGCAGCTTAGGTGTAGGGCCCCCAGAGACCCAGTACTTC. Its protein is CASSLGVGPPETQYF.

This clonotype appeared many times. V gene TRBV10-3 combines with J gene TRBJ1-1; a weak D match, TRBD1 (6 bases). CDR1 and CDR2 from the germline V gene are ENHRY and SYGVKD. The ends were cut back, 7 bases at V and 4 bases at J, with 19 bases in the middle. The CDR3 is 15 residues long. The CDR3 sequence is CAIKGGATDSTEAFF. The CDR3 DNA is TGTGCCATCAAAGGGGGGGCGACGGACAGCACTGAAGCTTTCTTT.